This is a list of T cell receptor beta chains from one sample in a study of metastatic and nonmetastatic thyroid tumors. MiXCR reprocessed the PCR reads for TCRdb. The table records about 85,000 clones, approximately 9% of them present only once. Material: blood. The receptors originated from a female donor with papillary thyroid cancer or a benign thyroid nodule (not recorded which). Some clones in this sample may be carry-over from other donors' samples. Each CDR3 is given with its conserved first and last residue. The D gene is left open where the match is weak. Size is omitted from some rows. Given values are once, few, many or a class for expanded clones.

>few|TRBJ2-1|TRBD2|TRBV24-1
CATSDPLAGVLDEQFF
TGTGCCACCAGTGACCCCCTAGCGGGAGTTCTCGATGAGCAGTTCTTC
>many|TRBJ1-5|TRBD1|TRBV19
CASSRTGQASNQPQHF
TGTGCCAGTAGTAGAACAGGACAGGCTAGCAATCAGCCCCAGCATTTT
>few|TRBJ2-1|TRBD2|TRBV20-1
CSARDPAGVSSYNEQFF
TGCAGTGCTAGAGATCCAGCGGGGGTCTCCTCCTACAATGAGCAGTTCTTC
>many|TRBJ2-1|NA|TRBV19
CASSRHGYNEQFF
TGTGCCAGTAGCCGTCATGGTTACAATGAGCAGTTCTTC
>many|TRBJ1-2|NA|TRBV6-2/TRBV6-3
CASSYRRNYGYTF
TGTGCCAGCAGTTACAGGCGGAACTATGGCTACACCTTC
>many|TRBJ1-2|NA|TRBV7-2
CASSRSGRGYGYTF
TGTGCCAGCAGCCGCTCGGGGCGAGGGTATGGCTACACCTTC
>many|TRBJ1-2|NA|TRBV14
CASSQVSGTGGYTF
TGTGCCAGCAGCCAAGTTTCAGGGACGGGGGGCTACACCTTC
>many|TRBJ2-7|NA|TRBV5-1
CASSLPPWTAKTYEQYF
TGCGCCAGCAGCTTGCCCCCTTGGACAGCAAAAACCTACGAGCAGTACTTC
>many|TRBJ1-5|NA|TRBV19
CASSPQVASNQPQHF
TGTGCCAGTAGTCCCCAGGTGGCCAGCAATCAGCCCCAGCATTTT
>many|TRBJ2-2|NA|TRBV20-1
CSARGRVKDPGDTGELFF
TGCAGTGCTAGAGGCAGAGTCAAGGACCCGGGGGACACCGGGGAGCTGTTTTTT
>many|TRBJ1-5|NA|TRBV6-2/TRBV6-3
CASSPDRSYSNQPQHF
TGTGCCAGCAGCCCCGACAGATCATATAGCAATCAACCCCAGCATTTT
>many|TRBJ1-3|NA|TRBV30
CAWKRVPGNTIYF
TGTGCCTGGAAAAGGGTACCTGGAAACACCATATATTTT
>many|TRBJ1-6|NA|TRBV19
CASSITPGNSPLHF
TGTGCCAGTAGTATCACTCCGGGGAATTCACCCCTCCACTTT
>NA|TRBJ2-5|NA|TRBV14
CASSQGYLWGRETQYF
TGTGCCAGCAGCCAAGGGTACTTATGGGGTCGAGAGACCCAGTACTTC
>many|TRBJ2-6|NA|TRBV5-4
CASSLQGTHPGANVLTF
TGTGCCAGCAGCTTGCAGGGAACCCACCCTGGGGCCAACGTCCTGACTTTC
>many|TRBJ2-3|NA|TRBV12-3/TRBV12-4
CASKSQGRSTDTQYF
TGTGCCAGCAAATCCCAAGGGAGAAGCACAGATACGCAGTATTTT
>few|TRBJ1-4|NA|TRBV6-1
CASSEGTTNEKLFF
TGTGCCAGCAGCGAGGGGACCACTAATGAAAAACTGTTTTTT
>many|TRBJ1-2|TRBD1|TRBV6-1
CASNPGQGVHYGYTF
TGTGCCAGCAACCCGGGACAGGGGGTCCACTATGGCTACACCTTC
>many|TRBJ1-2|TRBD1|TRBV7-9
CASSKTGGNGYTF
TGTGCCAGCAGCAAGACAGGGGGCAATGGCTACACCTTC
>few|TRBJ2-5|NA|TRBV27
CASSHGSRETQYF
TGTGCCAGCAGTCACGGTTCCCGGGAGACCCAGTACTTC
>few|TRBJ2-6|NA|TRBV15
CATSHRVAGANFLTF
TGCGCCACCAGCCACAGGGTTGCTGGGGCCAACTTCCTGACTTTC
>many|TRBJ2-2|NA|TRBV2
CASSEGRDPGELFF
TGTGCCAGCAGTGAAGGGAGGGACCCCGGGGAGCTGTTTTTT
>many|TRBJ2-7|NA|TRBV11-2
CASRASYEQYF
TGTGCCAGCAGAGCATCCTACGAGCAGTACTTC
>many|TRBJ2-7|NA|TRBV6-6
CASSYETGSYEQYF
TGTGCCAGCAGTTACGAGACAGGCTCCTACGAGCAGTACTTC
>NA|TRBJ1-1|TRBD1|TRBV20-1
CSARGRTGETEAFF
TGCAGTGCTAGAGGAAGGACAGGGGAGACTGAAGCTTTCTTT
>many|TRBJ1-1|NA|TRBV19
CASNQGWDEAFF
TGTGCCAGTAACCAAGGGTGGGATGAAGCTTTCTTT
>few|TRBJ1-1|NA|TRBV19
CASSISQGRNTEAFF
TGTGCCAGTAGTATCTCGCAGGGGAGGAACACTGAAGCTTTCTTT
>NA|TRBJ2-1|TRBD1|TRBV20-1
CRGTGTGVYNEQFF
TGCAGGGGGACCGGGACAGGGGTGTACAATGAGCAGTTCTTC
>many|TRBJ2-1|TRBD1|TRBV24-1
CATSDLGTGGYNEQFF
TGTGCCACCAGTGATTTGGGGACAGGGGGATACAATGAGCAGTTCTTC
>NA|TRBJ1-5|NA|TRBV5-1
CASSPTGAGNQPQHF
TGCGCCAGCAGCCCGACAGGCGCCGGCAATCAGCCCCAGCATTTT
>many|TRBJ2-7|TRBD2|TRBV9
CASSPTSGGAYEQYF
TGTGCCAGCAGCCCGACTAGCGGGGGGGCGTACGAGCAGTACTTC
>many|TRBJ2-2|NA|TRBV5-4
CASSLADGELFF
TGTGCCAGCAGCTTGGCCGACGGGGAGCTGTTTTTT
>many|TRBJ2-5|NA|TRBV6-1
CASSPSLGETQYF
TGTGCCAGCAGCCCATCCTTGGGGGAGACCCAGTACTTC
>many|TRBJ1-2|TRBD1|TRBV3-1
CASSQEGGGRGYTF
TGTGCCAGCAGCCAAGAAGGAGGGGGCCGGGGCTACACCTTC
>many|TRBJ1-4|NA|TRBV2
CASRPGPPPKLFF
TGTGCCAGCAGGCCGGGACCTCCTCCTAAACTGTTTTTT
>NA|TRBJ1-4|NA|TRBV14
CASSQNEQRKLFF
TGTGCCAGCAGCCAAAACGAACAAAGGAAACTGTTTTTT
>many|TRBJ2-1|NA|TRBV6-1
CASSLMGEQFF
TGTGCCAGCAGCCTAATGGGTGAGCAGTTCTTC
>many|TRBJ2-5|NA|TRBV9
CASSVGDETQYF
TGTGCCAGCAGCGTAGGTGACGAGACCCAGTACTTC
>NA|TRBJ2-5|NA|TRBV6-2/TRBV6-3
CASSYRFARETRYF
TGTGCCAGCAGTTACCGGTTTGCCCGAGAGACCCGGTACTTC
>many|TRBJ1-4|NA|TRBV11-2
CASSLWGNEKLFF
TGTGCCAGCAGCCTATGGGGGAATGAAAAACTGTTTTTT
>many|TRBJ2-2|NA|TRBV27
CASFPNMRVGTGELFF
TGTGCCAGTTTCCCGAACATGAGGGTCGGGACCGGGGAGCTGTTTTTT
>many|TRBJ2-7|TRBD1|TRBV4-1
CASSQGIGGSEQYF
TGCGCCAGCAGCCAAGGCATAGGGGGCTCCGAGCAGTACTTC
>NA|TRBJ2-7|TRBD2|TRBV5-1
CAISLNRLAGGIYEQYF
TGTGCCATCAGCTTGAATCGGCTAGCGGGGGGGATCTACGAGCAGTACTTC
>many|TRBJ2-3|NA|TRBV11-3
CASSTRGADTQYF
TGTGCCAGCAGCACCCGGGGTGCGGATACGCAGTATTTT
>many|TRBJ1-5|NA|TRBV7-8
CASSFSRTASNQPQHF
TGTGCCAGCAGCTTTTCCAGGACAGCAAGCAATCAGCCCCAGCATTTT
>many|TRBJ1-5|NA|TRBV5-6
CASSWGRGRMNQPQHF
TGTGCCAGCAGCTGGGGGCGGGGACGGATGAATCAGCCCCAGCATTTT
>many|TRBJ1-6|NA|TRBV19
CASSVWDGKKGSPLHF
TGTGCCAGTAGTGTCTGGGACGGAAAAAAGGGGTCACCCCTCCACTTT
>many|TRBJ1-1|NA|TRBV12-3/TRBV12-4
CASSLRGGAVSTEAFF
TGTGCCAGCAGTTTGAGGGGAGGGGCGGTGAGCACTGAAGCTTTCTTT